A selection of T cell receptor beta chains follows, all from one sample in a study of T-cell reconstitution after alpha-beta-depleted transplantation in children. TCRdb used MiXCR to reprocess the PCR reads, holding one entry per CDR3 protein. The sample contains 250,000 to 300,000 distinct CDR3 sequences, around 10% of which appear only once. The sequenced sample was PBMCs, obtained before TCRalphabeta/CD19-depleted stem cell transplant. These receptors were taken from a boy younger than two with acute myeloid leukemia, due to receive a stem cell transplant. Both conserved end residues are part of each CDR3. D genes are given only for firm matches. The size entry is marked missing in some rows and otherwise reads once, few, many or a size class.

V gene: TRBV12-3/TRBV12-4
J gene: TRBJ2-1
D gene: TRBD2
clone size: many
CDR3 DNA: TGTGCCAGCAGTTTATGGGCTAGCGGGTACAATGAGCAGTTCTTC
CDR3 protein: CASSLWASGYNEQFF

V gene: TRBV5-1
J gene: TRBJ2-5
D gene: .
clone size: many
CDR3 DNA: TGCGCCAGCAGCTTGGACCTCCCGCCCGGGGGGCTGGAGACCCAGTACTTC
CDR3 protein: CASSLDLPPGGLETQYF

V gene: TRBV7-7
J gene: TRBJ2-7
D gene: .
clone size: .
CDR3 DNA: TGTGCCAGCAGCCCCGGGACGGACTCCTACGAGCAGTACTTC
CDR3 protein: CASSPGTDSYEQYF

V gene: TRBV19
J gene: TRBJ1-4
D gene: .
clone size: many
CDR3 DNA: TGTGCCAGTAGCCTACTCCGGGACGGAAGCGAAAAACTGTTTTTT
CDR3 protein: CASSLLRDGSEKLFF

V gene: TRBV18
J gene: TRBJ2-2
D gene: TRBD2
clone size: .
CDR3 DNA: TGTGCCAGCTCACCGCTAGCGGGAGGTTTGAACACCGGGGAGCTGTTTTTT
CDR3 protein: CASSPLAGGLNTGELFF

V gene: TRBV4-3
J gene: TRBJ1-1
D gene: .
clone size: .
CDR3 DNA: TGCGCCAGCAGCCGACTTACAGGGATGAACACTGAAGCTTTCTTT
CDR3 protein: CASSRLTGMNTEAFF

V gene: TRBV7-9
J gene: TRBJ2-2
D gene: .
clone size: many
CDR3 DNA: TGTGCCAGCAGCGACGGACACACCGGGGAGCTGTTTTTT
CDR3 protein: CASSDGHTGELFF

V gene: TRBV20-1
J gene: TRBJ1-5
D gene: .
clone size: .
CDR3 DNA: TGCAGTGCTAGTAAGTCAGGGCTGGGCAATCAGCCCCAGCATTTT
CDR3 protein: CSASKSGLGNQPQHF

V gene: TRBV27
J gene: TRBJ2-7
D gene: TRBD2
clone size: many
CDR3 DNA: TGTGCCAGCAGTCTCGTAGGAGCGGGGGGGTATTACGAGCAGTACTTC
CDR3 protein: CASSLVGAGGYYEQYF

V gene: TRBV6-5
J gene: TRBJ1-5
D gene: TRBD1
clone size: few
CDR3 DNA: TGTGCCAGCGGGGCAGGACAGGGCTTCAATCAGCCCCAGCATTTT
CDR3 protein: CASGAGQGFNQPQHF

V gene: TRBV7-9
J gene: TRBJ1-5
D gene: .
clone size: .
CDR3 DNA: TGTGCCAGCAGCTTAGGATTTGGACAGTTCAATCAGCCCCAGCATTTT
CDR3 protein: CASSLGFGQFNQPQHF

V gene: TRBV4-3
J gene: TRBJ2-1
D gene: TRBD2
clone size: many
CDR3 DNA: TGCGCCAGCAGCCCAACCTCAAGCGGGAGGTTAAGGAATGAGCAGTTCTTC
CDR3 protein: CASSPTSSGRLRNEQFF

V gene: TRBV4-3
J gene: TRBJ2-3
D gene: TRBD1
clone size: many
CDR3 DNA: TGCGCCAGCAGCCTTTCGGACAGGGGGGGCACAGATACGCAGTATTTT
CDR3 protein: CASSLSDRGGTDTQYF

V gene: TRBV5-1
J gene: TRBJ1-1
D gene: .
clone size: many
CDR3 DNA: TGCGCCTCCTCAGGGACGGGAGGCACTGAAGCTTTCTTT
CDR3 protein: CASSGTGGTEAFF

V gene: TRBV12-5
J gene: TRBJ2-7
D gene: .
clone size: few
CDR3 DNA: TGTGCTAGTGGTGAGGACTGGTTTTACGAGCAGTACTTC
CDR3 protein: CASGEDWFYEQYF

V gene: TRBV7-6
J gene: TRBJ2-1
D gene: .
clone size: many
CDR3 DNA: TGTGCCAGCAGCACCGGGGGGCTAGCCGGTGAGCAGTTCTTC
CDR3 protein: CASSTGGLAGEQFF

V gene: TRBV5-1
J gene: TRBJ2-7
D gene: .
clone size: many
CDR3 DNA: TGCGCCAGCAGCTTGGCTGCAGCCTACGAGCAGTACTTC
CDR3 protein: CASSLAAAYEQYF

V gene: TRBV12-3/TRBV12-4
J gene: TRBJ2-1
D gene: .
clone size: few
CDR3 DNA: TGTGCCAGCAGTTTAGAGTTCGGGGGAAGGGGCAATGAGCAGTTCTTC
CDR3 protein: CASSLEFGGRGNEQFF

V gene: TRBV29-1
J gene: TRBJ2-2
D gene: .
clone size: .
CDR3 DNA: TGCAGCGTTGTTAGGGAATCGGGCACCGGGGAGCTGTTTTTT
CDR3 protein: CSVVRESGTGELFF

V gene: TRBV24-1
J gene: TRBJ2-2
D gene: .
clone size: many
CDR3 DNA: TGTGCCACCAGTGCTAGCACGAACACCGGGGAGCTGTTTTTT
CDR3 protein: CATSASTNTGELFF

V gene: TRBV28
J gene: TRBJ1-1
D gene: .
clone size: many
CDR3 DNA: TGTGCCAGCAGTCGATTTTTCCCCGGGACGCCGGGGACTGAAGCTTTCTTT
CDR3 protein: CASSRFFPGTPGTEAFF

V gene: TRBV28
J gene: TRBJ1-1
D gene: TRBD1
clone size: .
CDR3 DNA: TGTGCCAGCAGTTTCGGGACAGGAAGAGCTGAAGCTTTCTTT
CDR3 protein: CASSFGTGRAEAFF

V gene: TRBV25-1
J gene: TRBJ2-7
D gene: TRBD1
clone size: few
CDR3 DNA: TGTGCCAGCAGTGAATCGGACAGGGTTAGTGACGAGCAGTACTTC
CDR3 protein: CASSESDRVSDEQYF

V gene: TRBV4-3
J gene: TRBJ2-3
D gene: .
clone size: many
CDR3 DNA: TGCGCCAGCAGCCAACTTAAAGGAGGACCGAGCACAGATACGCAGTATTTT
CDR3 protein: CASSQLKGGPSTDTQYF

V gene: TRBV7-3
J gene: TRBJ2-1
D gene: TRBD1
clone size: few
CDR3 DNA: TGTGCCAGCAGCCACAGGGGGGCGAATGAGCAGTTCTTC
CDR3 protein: CASSHRGANEQFF

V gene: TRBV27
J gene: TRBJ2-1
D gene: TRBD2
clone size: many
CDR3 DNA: TGTGCCAGCAGACCGGGACTAACTAGTTACAATGAGCAGTTCTTC
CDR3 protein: CASRPGLTSYNEQFF

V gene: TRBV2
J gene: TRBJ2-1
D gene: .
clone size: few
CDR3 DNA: TGTGCCAGCACGGCTAGCAGGTCCTACAATGAGCAGTTCTTC
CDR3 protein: CASTASRSYNEQFF

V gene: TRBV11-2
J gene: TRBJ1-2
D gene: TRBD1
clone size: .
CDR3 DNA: TGTGCCAGCAGCTTTGGCAGGGGGCTTGGTGGCTACACCTTC
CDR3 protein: CASSFGRGLGGYTF

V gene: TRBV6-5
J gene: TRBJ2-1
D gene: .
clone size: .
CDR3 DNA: TGTGCCAGCAGTTACTCGAGGCAGGGGGGAACATCCAATGAGCAGTTCTTC
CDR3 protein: CASSYSRQGGTSNEQFF

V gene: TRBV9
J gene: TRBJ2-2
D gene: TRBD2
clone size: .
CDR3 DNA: TGTGCCAGCAGCGTAAGGACTAGCGGGAGCAATACCGGGGAGCTGTTTTTT
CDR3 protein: CASSVRTSGSNTGELFF

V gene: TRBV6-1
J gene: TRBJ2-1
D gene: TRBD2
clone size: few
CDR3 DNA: TGTGCCAGCAGTGAATACCCCCAGACTAGCGGGGTGTACAATGAGCAGTTCTTC
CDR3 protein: CASSEYPQTSGVYNEQFF

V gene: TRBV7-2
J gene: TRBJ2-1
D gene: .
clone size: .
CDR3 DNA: TGTGCCAGCAGCTGGGCCGTCGAATACAATGAGCAGTTCTTC
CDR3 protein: CASSWAVEYNEQFF

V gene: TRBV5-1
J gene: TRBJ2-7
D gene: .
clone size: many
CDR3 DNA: TGCGCCAGCAGCCAATCGGTCCCACCTACCTACGAGCAGTACTTC
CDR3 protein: CASSQSVPPTYEQYF

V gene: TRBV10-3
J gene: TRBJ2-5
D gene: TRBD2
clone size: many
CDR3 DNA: TGTGCCATCAGTGAGGCCGGACTAGCTGAAGAGACCCAGTACTTC
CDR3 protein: CAISEAGLAEETQYF

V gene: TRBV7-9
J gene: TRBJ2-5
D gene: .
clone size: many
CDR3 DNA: TGTGCCAGCAACTCAGAGGGCCAAGAGACCCAGTACTTC
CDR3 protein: CASNSEGQETQYF

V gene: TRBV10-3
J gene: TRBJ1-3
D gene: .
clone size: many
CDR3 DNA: TGTGCCATCAGTGAGTCAACGAGAAACACCATATATTTT
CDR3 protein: CAISESTRNTIYF

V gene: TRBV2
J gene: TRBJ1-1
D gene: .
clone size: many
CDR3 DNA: TGTGCCAGCAGCCCCACGGGCCTGGCTTTCTTT
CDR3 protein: CASSPTGLAFF

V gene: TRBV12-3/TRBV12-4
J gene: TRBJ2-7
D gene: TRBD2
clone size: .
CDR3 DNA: TGTGCCAGCAGTTTCGCCCTATTCGGGGGGGTCGAGCAGTACTTC
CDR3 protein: CASSFALFGGVEQYF

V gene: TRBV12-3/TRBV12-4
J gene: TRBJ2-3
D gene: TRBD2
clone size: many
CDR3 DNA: TGTGCCTCTAAGCCCGGGACTAGCGGGAGGGTTACGCAGTATTTT
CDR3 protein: CASKPGTSGRVTQYF

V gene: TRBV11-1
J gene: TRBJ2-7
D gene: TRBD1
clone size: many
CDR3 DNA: TGTGCCAGCAGCATGGGACAGGGACTAACCAAAAGCTCCTACGAGCAGTACTTC
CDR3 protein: CASSMGQGLTKSSYEQYF